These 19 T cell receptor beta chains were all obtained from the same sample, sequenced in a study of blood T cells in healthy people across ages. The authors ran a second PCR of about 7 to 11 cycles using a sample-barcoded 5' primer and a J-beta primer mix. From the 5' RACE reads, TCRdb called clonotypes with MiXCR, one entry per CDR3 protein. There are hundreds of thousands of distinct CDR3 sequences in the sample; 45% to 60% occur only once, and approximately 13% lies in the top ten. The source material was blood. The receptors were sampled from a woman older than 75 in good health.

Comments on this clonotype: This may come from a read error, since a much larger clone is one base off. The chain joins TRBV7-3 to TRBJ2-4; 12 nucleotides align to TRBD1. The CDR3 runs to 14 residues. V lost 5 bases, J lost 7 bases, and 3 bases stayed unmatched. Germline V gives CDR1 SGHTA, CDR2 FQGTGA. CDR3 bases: TGTGCCAGCAGCGTAGGGACAGGGGGCAACATTCAGTACTTC. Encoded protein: CASSVGTGGNIQYF. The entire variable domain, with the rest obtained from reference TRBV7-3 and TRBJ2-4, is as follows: GAGVSQTPSNKVTEKGKYVELRCDPISGHTALYWYRQSLGQGPEFLIYFQGTGAADDSGLPNDRFFAVRPEGSVSTLKIQRTERGDSAVYLCASSVGTGGNIQYFGAGTRLSVL.

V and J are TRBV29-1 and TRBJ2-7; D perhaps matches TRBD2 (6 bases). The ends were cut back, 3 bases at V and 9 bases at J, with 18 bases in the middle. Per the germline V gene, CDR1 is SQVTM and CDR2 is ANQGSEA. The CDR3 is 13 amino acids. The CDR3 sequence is CSVDGGRVGGQYF. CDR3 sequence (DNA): TGCAGCGTTGATGGAGGGAGAGTTGGCGGGCAGTACTTC.

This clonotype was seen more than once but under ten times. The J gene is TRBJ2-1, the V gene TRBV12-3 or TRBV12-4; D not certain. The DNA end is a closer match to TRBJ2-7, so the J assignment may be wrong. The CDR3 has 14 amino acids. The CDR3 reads CASRVLGSYNEQYF. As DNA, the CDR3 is TGTGCCAGCAGAGTTCTAGGATCCTACAATGAGCAGTACTTC.

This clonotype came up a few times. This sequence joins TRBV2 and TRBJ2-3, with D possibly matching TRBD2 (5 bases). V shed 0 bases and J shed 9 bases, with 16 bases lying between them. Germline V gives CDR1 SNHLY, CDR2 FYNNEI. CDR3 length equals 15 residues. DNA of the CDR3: TGTGCCAGCAGTGAAGCGCGTCCGGGGTTTGGCACGCAGTATTTT. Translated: CASSEARPGFGTQYF.

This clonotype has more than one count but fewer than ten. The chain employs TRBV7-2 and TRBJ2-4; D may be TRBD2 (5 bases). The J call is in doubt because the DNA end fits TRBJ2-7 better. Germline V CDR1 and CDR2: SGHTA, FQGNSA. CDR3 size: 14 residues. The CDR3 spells CASSLDGNSYEQYF. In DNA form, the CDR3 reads TGTGCCAGCAGCTTAGACGGGAATTCCTACGAGCAGTACTTC.

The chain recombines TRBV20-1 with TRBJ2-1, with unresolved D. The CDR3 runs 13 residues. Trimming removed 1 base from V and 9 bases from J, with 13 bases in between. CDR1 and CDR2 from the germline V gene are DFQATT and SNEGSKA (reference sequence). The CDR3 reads CSARGHVASEQFF. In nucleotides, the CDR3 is TGCAGTGCTAGAGGTCATGTCGCAAGTGAGCAGTTCTTC.

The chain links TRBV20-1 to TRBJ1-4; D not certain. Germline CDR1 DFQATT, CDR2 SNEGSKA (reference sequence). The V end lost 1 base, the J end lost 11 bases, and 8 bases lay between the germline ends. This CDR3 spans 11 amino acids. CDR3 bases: TGCAGTGCTAGAGCTGCTGCCAAACTGTTTTTT. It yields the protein CSARAAAKLFF.

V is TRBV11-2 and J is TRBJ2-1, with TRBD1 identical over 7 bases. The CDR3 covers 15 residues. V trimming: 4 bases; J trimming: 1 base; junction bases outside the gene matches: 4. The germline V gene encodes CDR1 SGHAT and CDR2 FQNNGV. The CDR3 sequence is CASSSGGMSYNEQFF. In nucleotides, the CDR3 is TGTGCCAGCAGCTCAGGGGGTATGTCCTACAATGAGCAGTTCTTC. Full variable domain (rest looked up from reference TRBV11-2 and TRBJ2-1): EAGVAQSPRYKIIEKRQSVAFWCNPISGHATLYWYQQILGQGPKLLIQFQNNGVVDDSQLPKDRFSAERLKGVDSTLKIQPAKLEDSAVYLCASSSGGMSYNEQFFGPGTRLTVL.

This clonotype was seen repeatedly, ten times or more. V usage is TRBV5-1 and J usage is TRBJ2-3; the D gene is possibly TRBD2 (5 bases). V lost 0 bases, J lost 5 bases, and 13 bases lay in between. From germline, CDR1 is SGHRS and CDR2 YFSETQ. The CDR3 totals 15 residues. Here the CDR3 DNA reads TGCGCCAGCAGCTTGGCCCAAGGGAGAATAGATACGCAGTATTTT. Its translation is CASSLAQGRIDTQYF.

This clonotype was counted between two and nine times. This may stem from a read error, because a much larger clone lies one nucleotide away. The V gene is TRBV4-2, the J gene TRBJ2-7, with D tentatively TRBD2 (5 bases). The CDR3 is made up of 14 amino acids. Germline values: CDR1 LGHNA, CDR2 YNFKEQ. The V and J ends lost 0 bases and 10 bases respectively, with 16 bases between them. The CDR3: CASSQDPGVNEQYF. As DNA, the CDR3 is TGTGCCAGCAGCCAAGATCCCGGGGTGAATGAACAGTACTTC.

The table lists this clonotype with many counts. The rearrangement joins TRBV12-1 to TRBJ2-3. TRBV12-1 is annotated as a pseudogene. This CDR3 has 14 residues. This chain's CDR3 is CASSFATLTDTQYF. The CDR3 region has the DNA TGTGCCAGCAGCTTTGCTACCTTGACGGATACGCAGTATTTT.

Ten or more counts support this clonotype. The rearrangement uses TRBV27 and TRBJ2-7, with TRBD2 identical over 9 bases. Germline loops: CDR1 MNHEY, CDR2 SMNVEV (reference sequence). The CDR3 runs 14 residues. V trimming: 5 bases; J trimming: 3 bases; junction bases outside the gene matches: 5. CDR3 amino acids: CASSPPSGVYEQYF. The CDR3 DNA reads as TGTGCCAGCAGTCCCCCTAGCGGGGTCTACGAGCAGTACTTC.

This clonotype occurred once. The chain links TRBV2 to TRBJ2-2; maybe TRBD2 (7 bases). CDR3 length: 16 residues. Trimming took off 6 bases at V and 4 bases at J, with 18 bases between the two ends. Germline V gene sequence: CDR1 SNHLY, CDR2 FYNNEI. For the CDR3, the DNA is TGTGCCAGCAGGGGCCGGAAGGGGGGGGTCACCGGGGAGCTGTTTTTT. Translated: CASRGRKGGVTGELFF.

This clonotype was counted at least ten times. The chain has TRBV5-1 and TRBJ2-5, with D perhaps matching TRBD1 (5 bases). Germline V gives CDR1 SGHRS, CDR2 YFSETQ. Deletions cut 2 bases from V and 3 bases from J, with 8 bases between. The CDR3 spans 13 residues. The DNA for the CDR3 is TGCGCCAGCAGCTTAGGGGTGGAAGAGACCCAGTACTTC. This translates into CASSLGVEETQYF.

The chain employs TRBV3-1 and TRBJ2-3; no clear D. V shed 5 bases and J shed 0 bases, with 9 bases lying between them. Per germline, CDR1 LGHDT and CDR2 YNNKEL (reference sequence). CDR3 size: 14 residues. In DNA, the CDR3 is TGTGCCAGCAGCGGGCTGCCTAGCACAGATACGCAGTATTTT. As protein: CASSGLPSTDTQYF.

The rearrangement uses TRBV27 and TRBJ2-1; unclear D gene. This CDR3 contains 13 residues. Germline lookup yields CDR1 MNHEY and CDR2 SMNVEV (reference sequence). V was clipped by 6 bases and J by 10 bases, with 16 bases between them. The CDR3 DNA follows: TGTGCCAGCAGCCCTCCAAAAGTCGACGAGCAGTTCTTC. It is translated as CASSPPKVDEQFF.

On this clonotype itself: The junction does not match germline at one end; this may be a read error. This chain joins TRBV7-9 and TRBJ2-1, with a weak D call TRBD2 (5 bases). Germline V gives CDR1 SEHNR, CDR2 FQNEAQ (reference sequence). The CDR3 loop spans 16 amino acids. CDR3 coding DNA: TGTGCCAGCAGCTCGAGGGCCTGGGAAGGTTACAAGGAGCAGTTCTTC. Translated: CASSSRAWEGYKEQFF.

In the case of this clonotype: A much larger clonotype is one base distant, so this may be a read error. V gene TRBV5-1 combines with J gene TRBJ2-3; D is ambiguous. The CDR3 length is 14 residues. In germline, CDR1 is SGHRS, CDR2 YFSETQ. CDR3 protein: CASSSILGTDTRYF. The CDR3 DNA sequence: TGCGCCAGCAGTTCCATCCTCGGCACAGATACGCGGTATTTT. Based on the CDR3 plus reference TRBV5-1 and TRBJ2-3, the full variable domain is KAGVTQTPRYLIKTRGQQVTLSCSPISGHRSVSWYQQTPGQGLQFLFEYFSETQRNKGNFPGRFSGRQFSNSRSEMNVSTLELGDSALYLCASSSILGTDTRYFGPGTRLTVL.

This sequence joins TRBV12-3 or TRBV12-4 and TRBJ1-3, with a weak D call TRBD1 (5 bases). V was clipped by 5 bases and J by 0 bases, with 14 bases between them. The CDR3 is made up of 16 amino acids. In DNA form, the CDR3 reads TGTGCCAGCAGTAAAGGGACGTCGGGCTCTGGAAACACCATATATTTT. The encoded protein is CASSKGTSGSGNTIYF.